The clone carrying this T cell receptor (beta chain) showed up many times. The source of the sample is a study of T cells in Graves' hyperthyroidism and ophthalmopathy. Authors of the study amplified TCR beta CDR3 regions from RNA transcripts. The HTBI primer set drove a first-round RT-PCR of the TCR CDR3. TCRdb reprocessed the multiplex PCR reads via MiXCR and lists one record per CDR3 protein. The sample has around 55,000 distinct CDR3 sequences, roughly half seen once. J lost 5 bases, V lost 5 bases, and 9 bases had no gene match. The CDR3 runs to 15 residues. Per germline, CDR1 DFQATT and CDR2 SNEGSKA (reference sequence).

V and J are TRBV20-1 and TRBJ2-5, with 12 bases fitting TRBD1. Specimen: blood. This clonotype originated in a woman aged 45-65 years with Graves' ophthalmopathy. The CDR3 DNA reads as TGCAGTGCTGGGGACAGGGGGCCTTATGGGGAGACCCAGTACTTC. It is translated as CSAGDRGPYGETQYF.